The rows below give T cell receptor beta chains drawn from one sample of a study of post-analysis software for immune sequencing data. MiXCR, applied by TCRdb to the PCR reads, yields one record per CDR3 protein. The sample contains roughly 580,000 distinct CDR3 sequences, around 44% of which appear only once. Material: blood. These receptors were taken from a girl between 10 and 17 years old with multiple sclerosis. Both conserved end residues are part of each CDR3. Each record gives: CDR3 protein, CDR3 DNA, clone size, J gene, V gene, D gene. A D gene is named only where the DNA matches it firmly. For some rows the clone size is stated as once, few or many, or as a class when expanded; others skip it.

cdr3_aa: CSVDRTEAFF
cdr3_nt: TGCAGCGTTGACCGGACTGAAGCTTTCTTT
clone_size: -
j_call: TRBJ1-1
v_call: TRBV29-1
d_call: -

cdr3_aa: CASSPETSNYGYTF
cdr3_nt: TGTGCCAGCAGCCCGGAGACATCGAACTATGGCTACACCTTC
clone_size: few
j_call: TRBJ1-2
v_call: TRBV9
d_call: -

cdr3_aa: CASTEDSSGGREQYF
cdr3_nt: TGTGCCAGCACCGAAGATTCTAGCGGGGGACGCGAGCAGTACTTC
clone_size: -
j_call: TRBJ2-7
v_call: TRBV27
d_call: TRBD2

cdr3_aa: CASYAGTVGETQYF
cdr3_nt: TGCGCCAGCTACGCCGGGACAGTGGGGGAGACCCAGTACTTC
clone_size: -
j_call: TRBJ2-5
v_call: TRBV5-1
d_call: TRBD1

cdr3_aa: CASSQEAPDNEQFF
cdr3_nt: TGCGCCAGCAGCCAAGAGGCGCCAGACAATGAGCAGTTCTTC
clone_size: many
j_call: TRBJ2-1
v_call: TRBV4-1
d_call: -

cdr3_aa: CASGFAGGNQPQHF
cdr3_nt: TGTGCTAGTGGTTTTGCAGGGGGCAATCAGCCCCAGCATTTT
clone_size: few
j_call: TRBJ1-5
v_call: TRBV12-5
d_call: -

cdr3_aa: CASSRRNTGLAGGSGANVLTF
cdr3_nt: TGTGCCAGCAGCCGCCGAAACACGGGACTAGCGGGAGGGTCTGGGGCCAACGTCCTGACTTTC
clone_size: -
j_call: TRBJ2-6
v_call: TRBV12-3/TRBV12-4
d_call: TRBD2

cdr3_aa: CASTLLGNSYNEQFF
cdr3_nt: TGTGCCAGCACCCTCCTGGGTAATTCCTACAATGAGCAGTTCTTC
clone_size: -
j_call: TRBJ2-1
v_call: TRBV7-2
d_call: -

cdr3_aa: CSVDREALDYGYTF
cdr3_nt: TGCAGCGTTGACCGGGAGGCATTGGACTATGGCTACACCTTC
clone_size: -
j_call: TRBJ1-2
v_call: TRBV29-1
d_call: -

cdr3_aa: CASRGQRPSSYEQYF
cdr3_nt: TGTGCCAGCAGGGGGCAGCGACCGAGCTCCTACGAGCAGTACTTC
clone_size: -
j_call: TRBJ2-7
v_call: TRBV28
d_call: -

cdr3_aa: CASKGETQYF
cdr3_nt: TGTGCCAGCAAGGGGGAGACCCAGTACTTC
clone_size: -
j_call: TRBJ2-5
v_call: TRBV25-1
d_call: -

cdr3_aa: CASSELTDGATDEQFF
cdr3_nt: TGTGCCAGCAGTGAATTGACTGATGGGGCAACCGATGAGCAGTTCTTC
clone_size: -
j_call: TRBJ2-1
v_call: TRBV6-1
d_call: -

cdr3_aa: CASSLIQYFGATTFAYEQYF
cdr3_nt: TGCGCCAGCAGCCTAATTCAATATTTCGGGGCCACCACCTTTGCCTACGAGCAGTACTTC
clone_size: -
j_call: TRBJ2-7
v_call: TRBV4-1
d_call: -

cdr3_aa: CASRLGPNTEAFF
cdr3_nt: TGTGCCAGCAGATTGGGACCGAACACTGAAGCTTTCTTT
clone_size: -
j_call: TRBJ1-1
v_call: TRBV6-5
d_call: -

cdr3_aa: CASSAGLAGALETQYF
cdr3_nt: TGCGCCAGCAGCGCCGGACTAGCGGGGGCCCTGGAGACCCAGTACTTC
clone_size: -
j_call: TRBJ2-5
v_call: TRBV5-1
d_call: TRBD2

cdr3_aa: CASSQDRLSTDTQYF
cdr3_nt: TGCGCCAGCAGCCAAGATCGACTTAGCACAGATACGCAGTATTTT
clone_size: -
j_call: TRBJ2-3
v_call: TRBV4-1
d_call: -

cdr3_aa: CSARGAGQYNYEQYF
cdr3_nt: TGCAGTGCTAGAGGGGCGGGGCAATACAACTACGAGCAGTACTTC
clone_size: -
j_call: TRBJ2-7
v_call: TRBV20-1
d_call: -

cdr3_aa: CASSQHPRGPTNEKLFF
cdr3_nt: TGTGCCAGCAGCCAGCATCCCAGGGGCCCAACTAATGAAAAACTGTTTTTT
clone_size: -
j_call: TRBJ1-4
v_call: TRBV5-5
d_call: -

cdr3_aa: CSARDMGPSGSREQFF
cdr3_nt: TGCAGTGCTAGAGATATGGGGCCATCGGGGTCTCGTGAGCAGTTCTTC
clone_size: many
j_call: TRBJ2-1
v_call: TRBV20-1
d_call: -

cdr3_aa: CSATLDGGYEQYF
cdr3_nt: TGCAGTGCTACCCTGGACGGCGGTTACGAGCAGTACTTC
clone_size: -
j_call: TRBJ2-7
v_call: TRBV20-1
d_call: -

cdr3_aa: CASRRTGASKNIQYF
cdr3_nt: TGTGCCAGCAGGCGGACAGGGGCATCCAAAAACATTCAGTACTTC
clone_size: few
j_call: TRBJ2-4
v_call: TRBV13
d_call: TRBD1

cdr3_aa: CAISELSRDRNSPLHF
cdr3_nt: TGTGCCATCAGTGAGCTTTCACGGGACAGGAATTCACCCCTCCACTTT
clone_size: -
j_call: TRBJ1-6
v_call: TRBV10-3
d_call: TRBD1